Reported below is one TCR beta chain. TCRdb's copy holds only in-frame clones and misses some; the assay was immunoSEQ multiplex PCR. The sample has about 270,000 clones, roughly nine tenths seen once. This entry comes from a study of blood T cell repertoires in COVID-19. Sequenced material: peripheral blood. The receptor was isolated from a woman between 25 and 40 years old with COVID-19, enrolled during active disease.

CDR3 amino acids: CASSLEDRLNEQFF. The CDR3 DNA reads as TGTGCCAGCAGCTTAGAGGACAGACTGAATGAGCAGTTCTTC. The genes are TRBV13 and TRBJ2-1, with D perhaps TRBD1 (6 bases). CDR1 PRHDT and CDR2 FYEKMQ come from the germline V gene (reference sequence). With 1 base removed from V and 7 bases from J, the gap between germline ends came to 11 bases. The CDR3 runs to 14 residues.